Each of the 17 T cell receptor beta chains below was sequenced from the same sample in a study of blood T cells in healthy people across ages. A J-beta primer mix and a sample-barcoded 5' primer were used in a second PCR of about 7 to 11 cycles. TCRdb re-analysed the 5' RACE reads in MiXCR, keeping a single row per CDR3 protein. The table records 1.5 million or so distinct CDR3 sequences, approximately 43% of them present only once. The material sequenced was blood. These TCRs come from a woman between 18 and 30 years old in good health.

DNA of the CDR3: TGCAGTGCTACGACAGGGAGATTATTATGGGGCTACACCTTC. Translating it yields CSATTGRLLWGYTF. The V gene is TRBV20-1, the J gene TRBJ1-2, with TRBD1 matching over 7 bases. J was trimmed by 8 bases and V by 4 bases; bases with no gene match: 13. Germline V gene data show CDR1 as DFQATT and CDR2 as SNEGSKA (reference sequence). CDR3 length equals 14 residues.

DNA for the CDR3: TGTGCCACCAGTGATGGGAGGGGTGGCGGGGAGCTGTTTTTT. The encoded protein is CATSDGRGGGELFF. The V gene is TRBV24-1, the J gene TRBJ2-2; 7 nucleotides line up with TRBD2. The CDR3 has 14 residues. Per the germline V gene, CDR1 is KGHDR and CDR2 is SFDVKD. The V gene end was trimmed by 3 bases and the J gene end by 7 bases; junction bases not matched to a gene: 4.

This clonotype was counted a few times. The J gene is TRBJ2-2, the V gene TRBV12-3 or TRBV12-4, with 7 positions matching TRBD2. V dropped 6 bases and J dropped 5; count of bases not matched to a gene: 9. CDR3 length: 15 amino acids. CDR3 in DNA: TGTGCCAGCAGGTCCGGGACTACGACTACCGGGGAGCTGTTTTTT. Encoded protein: CASRSGTTTTGELFF.

This clonotype was found a few times. A junction boundary mismatches the germline segment, possibly from a read error. The genes are TRBV11-2 and TRBJ2-2; D possibly corresponds to TRBD1 (5 bases). CDR3 length: 15 residues. The V gene's germline CDR1 is SGHAT and CDR2 FQNNGV. CDR3 residues: CASSLMGQNTGELFF. The CDR3 nucleotides read TGCGCCAGCAGCCTGATGGGGCAGAACACCGGGGAGCTGTTTTTT.

The CDR3: CASLGPNEKLFF. CDR3 in DNA: TGTGCCAGCTTGGGACCTAATGAAAAACTGTTTTTT. The chain couples TRBV12-3 or TRBV12-4 to TRBJ1-4, with D perhaps matching TRBD1 (5 bases). CDR3 length: 12 amino acids. V dropped 8 bases and J dropped 3 bases, with 7 bases sitting between them.

The CDR3 is CSAKAGGSNEQFF. The DNA for the CDR3 is TGCAGTGCTAAAGCGGGAGGCTCCAATGAGCAGTTCTTC. The chain combines TRBV20-1 with TRBJ2-1; 9 positions agree with TRBD2. The CDR3 sequence is 13 residues long. The V segment lost 4 bases and the J segment 6 bases; nucleotides outside the gene matches: 4. The germline gives CDR1 DFQATT, CDR2 SNEGSKA (reference sequence).

This clonotype was seen a handful of times. In nucleotides, the CDR3 is TGTGCCACCAGCCTTTGGGCCTCTGCGGGTACAGATACGCAGTATTTT. It encodes CATSLWASAGTDTQYF. The V gene is TRBV15, the J gene TRBJ2-3, with D tentatively TRBD2 (5 bases). Trimming pared 5 bases from V and 3 bases from J, leaving 18 bases between. Germline loops: CDR1 LNHNV, CDR2 YYDKDF (reference sequence). CDR3 length: 16 amino acids.

This clonotype was found many times. The V gene is TRBV3-1, the J gene TRBJ2-5, with 13 bases lining up with TRBD2. Germline lookup yields CDR1 LGHDT and CDR2 YNNKEL (reference sequence). This CDR3 spans 15 amino acids. V lost 2 bases and J lost 4; bases outside the gene matches: 1. The CDR3 sequence: CASSQRLAGGETQYF. DNA of the CDR3: TGTGCCAGCAGCCAACGACTAGCGGGAGGAGAGACCCAGTACTTC.

The chain joins TRBV29-1 to TRBJ1-5; 7 bases map to TRBD1. J gave up 6 bases and V 5 bases, and 7 bases lay outside the gene matches. In germline, CDR1 is SQVTM, CDR2 ANQGSEA. The CDR3 sequence is 13 residues long. This CDR3 is CSVQQGNGQPQHF. In DNA form, the CDR3 reads TGCAGCGTTCAACAGGGGAACGGTCAGCCCCAGCATTTT.

The chain has TRBV4-3 and TRBJ2-5; D tentatively fits TRBD1 or TRBD2 (6 bases each). V dropped 0 bases and J dropped 4 bases, with 18 bases sitting between them. There are 17 residues in the CDR3. The germline gives CDR1 LGHNA, CDR2 YSLEER. Here the CDR3 reads CASSQDLGGSRIETQYF. The CDR3 nucleotides read TGCGCCAGCAGCCAAGATTTGGGGGGCTCAAGAATAGAGACCCAGTACTTC.

In this sample, this clonotype turned up a few times. The chain has TRBV12-3 or TRBV12-4 and TRBJ2-4; the D gene is possibly TRBD1 (6 bases). The CDR3 length is 15 residues. V lost 2 bases to trimming and J lost 15 bases, with 23 bases between them. The CDR3 DNA is TGTGCCAGCAGTTTATCGGGACAAGTCCCCCAGGATTTGTACTTC. It yields the protein CASSLSGQVPQDLYF.

This clonotype showed up just a few times. This chain uses TRBV7-4 with TRBJ2-7, with D hard to call. The CDR3 length is 14 residues. V was trimmed by 1 base and J by 1 base, leaving 8 bases between them. Germline CDR1 and CDR2: SGHVT and SQSDAQ. The CDR3 reads CASSLGYDSYEQYF. In DNA form, the CDR3 reads TGTGCCAGCAGCTTAGGCTACGATTCCTACGAGCAGTACTTC.

The rearrangement uses TRBV6-5 and TRBJ1-1; D remains ambiguous. CDR1 and CDR2 from the germline V gene are MNHEY and SVGAGI. V gave up 0 bases and J gave up 0 bases, with 5 bases separating them. The CDR3 totals 14 residues. The chain's CDR3 is CASSYSGMNTEAFF. The CDR3 DNA sequence: TGTGCCAGCAGTTACTCAGGGATGAACACTGAAGCTTTCTTT.

This clonotype was detected many times. This chain connects TRBV5-1 to TRBJ2-5; no reliable D call. Deletions cut 1 base from V and 3 bases from J, with 4 bases between. Germline loops: CDR1 SGHRS, CDR2 YFSETQ. The CDR3 is made up of 12 amino acids. CDR3 protein: CASSLLKETQYF. The CDR3 region has the DNA TGCGCCAGCAGCTTGCTGAAAGAGACCCAGTACTTC. The whole variable domain, remainder taken from reference TRBV5-1 and TRBJ2-5, is KAGVTQTPRYLIKTRGQQVTLSCSPISGHRSVSWYQQTPGQGLQFLFEYFSETQRNKGNFPGRFSGRQFSNSRSEMNVSTLELGDSALYLCASSLLKETQYFGPGTRLLVL.

This clonotype was detected only a few times. CDR3 in amino acids: CASSQGESYTEAFF. CDR3 coding DNA: TGTGCCAGCAGCCAGGGGGAGTCGTACACTGAAGCTTTCTTT. J is TRBJ1-1 and V is TRBV3-1; the D gene is possibly TRBD1 (5 bases). V lost 3 bases and J lost 3, with 11 bases in between. The CDR3 has 14 amino acids. CDR1 is LGHDT, CDR2 YNNKEL, per germline (reference sequence).

The chain uses TRBV6-1 and TRBJ2-4; 8 bases fit TRBD1. The J call may be in error: the DNA end matches TRBJ2-5 better. This CDR3 contains 13 residues. Germline V lookup: CDR1 MNHNS, CDR2 SASEGT. CDR3 nucleotides: TGTGCCAGCATGTACAGGGGGGCTGAGACCCAGTACTTC. It encodes CASMYRGAETQYF.

This clonotype was detected only a few times. CDR3 residues: CASSYPVQLKGDEQFF. CDR3 in DNA: TGTGCCAGCAGTTACCCGGTCCAATTGAAGGGGGATGAGCAGTTCTTC. The genes are TRBV6-6 and TRBJ2-1; the D gene is possibly TRBD1 (6 bases). Germline V lookup: CDR1 MNHNY, CDR2 SVGAGI (reference sequence). This CDR3 region has 16 residues. V was cut by 2 bases and J by 8 bases, with 19 bases left in between.